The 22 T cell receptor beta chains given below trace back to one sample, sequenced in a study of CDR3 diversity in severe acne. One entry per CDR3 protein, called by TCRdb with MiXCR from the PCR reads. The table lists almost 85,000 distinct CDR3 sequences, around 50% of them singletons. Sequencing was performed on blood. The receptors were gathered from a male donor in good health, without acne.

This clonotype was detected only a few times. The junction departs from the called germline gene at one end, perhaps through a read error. The CDR3 nucleotides are TGTGCCAGCAGCAGGCAGCCAGGGGGGATGAACTTC. This gives the protein CASSRQPGGMNF. This chain connects TRBV28 to TRBJ2-5; TRBD1 is a possible D gene (7 bases). CDR1 and CDR2 from the germline V gene are MDHEN and SYDVKM. The CDR3 is made up of 12 amino acids.

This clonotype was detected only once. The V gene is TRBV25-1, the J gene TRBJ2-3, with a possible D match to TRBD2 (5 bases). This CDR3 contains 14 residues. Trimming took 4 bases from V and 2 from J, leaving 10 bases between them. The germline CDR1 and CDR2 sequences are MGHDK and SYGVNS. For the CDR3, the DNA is TGTGCCAGCAGTGGTACCGGGGTCACAGATACGCAGTATTTT. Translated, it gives CASSGTGVTDTQYF.

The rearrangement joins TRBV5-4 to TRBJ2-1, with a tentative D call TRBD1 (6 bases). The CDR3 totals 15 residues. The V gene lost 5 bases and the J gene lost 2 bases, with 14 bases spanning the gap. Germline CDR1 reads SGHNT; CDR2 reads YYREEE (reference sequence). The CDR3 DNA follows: TGTGCCAGCAGAATTGGGAACAGGGCCTACAATGAGCAGTTCTTC. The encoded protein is CASRIGNRAYNEQFF.

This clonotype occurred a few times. This chain's CDR3 is CASSLVPQGNQPQHF. CDR3 nucleotide sequence: TGTGCCAGCAGTTTAGTTCCACAGGGGAATCAGCCCCAGCATTTT. The chain uses TRBV28 and TRBJ1-5, with TRBD1 identical over 7 bases. Germline lookup yields CDR1 MDHEN and CDR2 SYDVKM. The V and J ends lost 2 bases and 4 bases, in that order; junction bases with no gene match: 5. This CDR3 has 15 amino acids. The variable domain in full, with the rest retrieved from reference TRBV28 and TRBJ1-5, is DVKVTQSSRYLVKRTGEKVFLECVQDMDHENMFWYRQDPGLGLRLIYFSYDVKMKEKGDIPEGYSVSREKKERFSLILESASTNQTSMYLCASSLVPQGNQPQHFGDGTRLSIL.

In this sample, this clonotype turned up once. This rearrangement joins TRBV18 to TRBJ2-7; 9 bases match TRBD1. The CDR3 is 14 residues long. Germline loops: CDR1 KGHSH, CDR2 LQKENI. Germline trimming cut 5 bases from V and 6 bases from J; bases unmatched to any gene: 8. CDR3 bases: TGTGCCAGCTCAGAACAGGGGGCTCTGGGCGAGCAGTACTTC. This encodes CASSEQGALGEQYF.

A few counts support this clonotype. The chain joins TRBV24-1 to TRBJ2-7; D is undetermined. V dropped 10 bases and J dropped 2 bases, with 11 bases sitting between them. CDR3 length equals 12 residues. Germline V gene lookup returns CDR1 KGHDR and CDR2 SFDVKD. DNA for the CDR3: TGTGCCACGTCGGACCGACCCTACGAGCAGTACTTC. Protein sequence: CATSDRPYEQYF.

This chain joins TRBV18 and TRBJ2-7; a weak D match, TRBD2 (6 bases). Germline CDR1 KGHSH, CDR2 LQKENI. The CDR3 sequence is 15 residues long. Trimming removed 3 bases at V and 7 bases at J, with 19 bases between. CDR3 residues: CASSPLEGVEGEQYF. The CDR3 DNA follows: TGTGCCAGCTCACCTTTGGAGGGAGTTGAGGGTGAGCAGTACTTC.

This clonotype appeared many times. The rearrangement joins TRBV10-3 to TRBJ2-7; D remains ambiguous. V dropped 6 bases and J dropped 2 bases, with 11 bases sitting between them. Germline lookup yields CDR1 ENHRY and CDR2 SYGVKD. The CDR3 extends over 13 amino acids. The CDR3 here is CAISPTPTYEQYF. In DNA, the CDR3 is TGTGCCATCAGCCCGACACCCACCTACGAGCAGTACTTC.

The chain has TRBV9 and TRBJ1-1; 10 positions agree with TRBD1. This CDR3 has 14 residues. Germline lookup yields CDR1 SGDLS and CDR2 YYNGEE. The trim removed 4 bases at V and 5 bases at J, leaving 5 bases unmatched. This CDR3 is CASSHGQGETEAFF. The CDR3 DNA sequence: TGTGCCAGCAGCCACGGACAGGGGGAGACTGAAGCTTTCTTT.

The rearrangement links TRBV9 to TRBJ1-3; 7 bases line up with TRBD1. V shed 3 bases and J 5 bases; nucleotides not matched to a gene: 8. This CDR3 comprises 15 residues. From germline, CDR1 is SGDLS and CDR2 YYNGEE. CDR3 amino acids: CASSADRDTRNTIYF. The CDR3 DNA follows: TGTGCCAGCAGCGCCGACAGGGACACACGAAACACCATATATTTT.

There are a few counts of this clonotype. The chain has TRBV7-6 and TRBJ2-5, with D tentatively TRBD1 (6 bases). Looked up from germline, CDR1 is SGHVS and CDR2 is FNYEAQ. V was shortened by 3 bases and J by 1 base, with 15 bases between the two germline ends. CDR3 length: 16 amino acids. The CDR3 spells CASSLGAAGLQETQYF. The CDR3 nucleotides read TGTGCCAGCAGCTTGGGGGCGGCGGGCCTCCAAGAGACCCAGTACTTC.

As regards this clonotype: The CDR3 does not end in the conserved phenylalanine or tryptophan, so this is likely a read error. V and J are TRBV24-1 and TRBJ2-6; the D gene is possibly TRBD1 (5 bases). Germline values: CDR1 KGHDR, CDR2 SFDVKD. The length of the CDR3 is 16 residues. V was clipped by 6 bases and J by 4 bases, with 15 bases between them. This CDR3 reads CATSPDTPSGANVLTL. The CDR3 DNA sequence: TGTGCCACCAGTCCGGACACTCCTTCCGGGGCCAACGTCCTGACTCTC.

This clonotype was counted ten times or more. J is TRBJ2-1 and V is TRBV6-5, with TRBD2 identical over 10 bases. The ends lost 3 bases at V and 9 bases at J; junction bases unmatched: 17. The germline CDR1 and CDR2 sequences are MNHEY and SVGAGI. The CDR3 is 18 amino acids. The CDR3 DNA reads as TGTGCCAGCAGTTATGAGTGGGACGGGACTAGCGTGTTAGGTGAGCAGTTCTTC. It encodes CASSYEWDGTSVLGEQFF.

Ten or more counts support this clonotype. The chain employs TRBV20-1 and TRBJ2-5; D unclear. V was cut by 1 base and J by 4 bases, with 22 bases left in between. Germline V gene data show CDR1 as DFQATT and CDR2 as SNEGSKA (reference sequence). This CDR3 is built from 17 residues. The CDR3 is CSARGAPRGLTLETQYF. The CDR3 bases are TGCAGTGCTAGAGGGGCCCCTAGAGGCCTCACGCTAGAGACCCAGTACTTC.

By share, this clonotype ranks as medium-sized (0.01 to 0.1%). The CDR3 DNA is TGTGCCAGCAGCTTAGGTCTCAGGGACTACGAGCAGTACTTC. This encodes CASSLGLRDYEQYF. V gene TRBV7-2 combines with J gene TRBJ2-7, with a weak D call TRBD1 (5 bases). V lost 1 base and J 3 bases, leaving 10 bases between the germline ends. Per germline, CDR1 SGHTA and CDR2 FQGNSA. CDR3 length: 14 amino acids.

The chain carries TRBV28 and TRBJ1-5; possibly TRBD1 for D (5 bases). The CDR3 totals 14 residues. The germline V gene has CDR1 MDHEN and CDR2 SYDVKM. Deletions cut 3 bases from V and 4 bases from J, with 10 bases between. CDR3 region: CASSFYQGNQPQHF. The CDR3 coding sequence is TGTGCCAGCAGTTTTTACCAGGGAAATCAGCCCCAGCATTTT.

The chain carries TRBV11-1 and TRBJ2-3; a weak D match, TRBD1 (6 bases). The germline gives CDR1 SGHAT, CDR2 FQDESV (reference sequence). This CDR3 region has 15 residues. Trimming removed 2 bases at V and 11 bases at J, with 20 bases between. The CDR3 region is CASSLSGVSYNEQYF. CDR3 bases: TGTGCCAGCAGCTTATCAGGGGTCTCCTACAATGAGCAGTATTTT.

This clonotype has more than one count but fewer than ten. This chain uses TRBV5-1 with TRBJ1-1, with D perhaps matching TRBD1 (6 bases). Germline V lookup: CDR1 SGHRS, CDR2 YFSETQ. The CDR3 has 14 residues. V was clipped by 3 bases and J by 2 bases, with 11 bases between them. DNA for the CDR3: TGCGCCAGCAGCTCTACAGGGTCTAACACTGAAGCTTTCTTT. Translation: CASSSTGSNTEAFF. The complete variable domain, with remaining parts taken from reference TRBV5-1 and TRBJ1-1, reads KAGVTQTPRYLIKTRGQQVTLSCSPISGHRSVSWYQQTPGQGLQFLFEYFSETQRNKGNFPGRFSGRQFSNSRSEMNVSTLELGDSALYLCASSSTGSNTEAFFGQGTRLTVV.

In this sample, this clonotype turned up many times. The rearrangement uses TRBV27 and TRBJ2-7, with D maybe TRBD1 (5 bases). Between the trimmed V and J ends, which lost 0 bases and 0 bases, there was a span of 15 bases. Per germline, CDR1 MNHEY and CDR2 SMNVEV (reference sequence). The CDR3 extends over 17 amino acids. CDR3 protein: CASSLSLWGRSSYEQYF. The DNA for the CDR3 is TGTGCCAGCAGTTTATCCTTATGGGGCAGGAGCTCCTACGAGCAGTACTTC.

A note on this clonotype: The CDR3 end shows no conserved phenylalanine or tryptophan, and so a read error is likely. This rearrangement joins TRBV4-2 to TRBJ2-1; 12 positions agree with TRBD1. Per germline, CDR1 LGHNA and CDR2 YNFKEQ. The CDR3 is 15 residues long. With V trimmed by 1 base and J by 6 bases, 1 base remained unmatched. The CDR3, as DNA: TGTGCCAGCAGCCAAGGGGACAGGGGGCTCAATGAGCAGTTCTCC. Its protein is CASSQGDRGLNEQFS.

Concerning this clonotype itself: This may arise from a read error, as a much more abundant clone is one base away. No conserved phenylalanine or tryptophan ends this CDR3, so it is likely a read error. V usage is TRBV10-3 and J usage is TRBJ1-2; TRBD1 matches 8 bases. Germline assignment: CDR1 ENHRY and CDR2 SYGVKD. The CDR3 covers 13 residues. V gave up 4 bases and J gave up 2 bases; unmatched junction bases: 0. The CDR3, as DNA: TGTGCCATCAGTGGGACAGGGAACTATGGCTACACCTAC. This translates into CAISGTGNYGYTY.

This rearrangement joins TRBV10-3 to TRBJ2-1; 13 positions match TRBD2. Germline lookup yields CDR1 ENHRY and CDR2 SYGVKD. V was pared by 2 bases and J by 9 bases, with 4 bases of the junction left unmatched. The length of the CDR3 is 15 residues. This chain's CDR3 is CAISETSGGAGEQFF. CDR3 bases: TGTGCCATCAGTGAGACTAGCGGGGGGGCGGGTGAGCAGTTCTTC.